This T cell receptor (beta chain) was sequenced in a study of naive and memory T cell subsets. After the first PCR, alpha and beta chain libraries were processed separately. CDR1 and CDR2 from the germline V gene are MDHEN and SYDVKM. The CDR3 consists of 15 residues. Unmatched junction bases numbered 3, after V lost 6 bases and J lost 1 base. Overall study results and limits: The power law exponent of TCR abundance differed between naive and memory cells. From naive to CM, EM and EMRA, diversity decreased and Gini increased. Expression changes during T cell differentiation may affect RNA-based TCR counts.

The beta constant-region primer was an equimolar mix of two oligonucleotides covering TRBC1 and TRBC2. TCRdb reprocessed the UMI-ligation and nested PCR reads via MiXCR and lists one record per CDR3 protein. Of over 75,000 distinct CDR3 sequences detected, around 13% appear once; the ten largest clones hold about 0.9%. With respect to this clonotype: What it binds is unknown.

The receptor was isolated from a human donor in good health. The genes are TRBV28 and TRBJ2-6; TRBD1 agrees at 7 bases. The sequenced material came from central memory CD4+ T cells from blood. The CDR3 bases are TGTGCCAGCAGGACACAGGGGTCTGGGGCCAACGTCCTGACTTTC. Translated: CASRTQGSGANVLTF.